This is a list of T cell receptor beta chains from one sample in a study of radiotherapy plus CTLA-4 blockade in lung cancer. Clones were sequenced by immunoSEQ multiplex PCR, and TCRdb holds only the in-frame ones, with some missing. The sample holds about 70,000 clones, about 72% seen once. The specimen comprised peripheral blood, sampled from a patient treated with radiotherapy plus ipilimumab. These receptor sequences come from a human donor with non-small cell lung cancer whose response to radiotherapy plus ipilimumab could not be evaluated. Some clones in this sample may be carry-over from other donors' samples. The CDR3 runs from the conserved cysteine through the conserved F or W. The D gene is left open where the match is weak. The size of a clone is reported for some rows only, either as once, few or many, or as a class for expanded clones.

v_gene	abundance	d_gene	j_gene	len	CDR3nt	CDR3aa
TRBV27	NA	TRBD2	TRBJ2-2	15	TGTGCCAGCAGTCCACTGACTAGCGCCACCGGGGAGCTGTTTTTT	CASSPLTSATGELFF
TRBV6-5	NA	NA	TRBJ2-3	15	TGTGCCAGCAGTCCGAACGTAGCTGGCACAGATACGCAGTATTTT	CASSPNVAGTDTQYF
TRBV2	NA	NA	TRBJ2-3	14	TGTGCCAGCAGTGAACAGGGGACCACAGATACGCAGTATTTT	CASSEQGTTDTQYF
TRBV6-5	once	NA	TRBJ2-2	13	TGTGCCAGCAGCCACCTAGAGGCCGGGGAGCTGTTTTTT	CASSHLEAGELFF
TRBV7-2	NA	TRBD2	TRBJ2-3	17	TGTGCCAGCAGCTCCCCAGGGGGAGCGGGGGGGCTCGATACGCAGTATTTT	CASSSPGGAGGLDTQYF
TRBV5-1	NA	NA	TRBJ2-7	15	TGCGCCAGCAGCCTGGCGGGCGGGGCTACCTACGAGCAGTACTTC	CASSLAGGATYEQYF
TRBV6-6	NA	TRBD1	TRBJ2-2	15	TGTGCCAGCAGACCCGGGACAGAGTACACCGGGGAGCTGTTTTTT	CASRPGTEYTGELFF
TRBV11-3	few	NA	TRBJ2-2	14	TGTGCCAGCAGCTTCTTCAGGGGAACCGGGGAGCTGTTTTTT	CASSFFRGTGELFF
TRBV7-2	NA	TRBD2	TRBJ2-3	14	TGTGCCAGCAGCTTAGCCCTAGCGGGGGATACGCAGTATTTT	CASSLALAGDTQYF
TRBV28	NA	NA	TRBJ1-2	14	TGTGCCAGCAGTTCCCTCAGGAATCTCTATGGCTACACCTTC	CASSSLRNLYGYTF
TRBV28	NA	TRBD1	TRBJ2-5	15	TGTGCCAGCACCGGGCAGGGGGCAGGTTTAGAGACCCAGTACTTC	CASTGQGAGLETQYF
TRBV19	NA	NA	TRBJ2-1	13	TGTGCCAGTAGTAGAGAGCGGAGCAATGAGCAGTTCTTC	CASSRERSNEQFF
TRBV28	NA	TRBD1	TRBJ1-4	15	TGTGCCAGCAGGCCCGGGACAGGAATCAGTGAAAAACTGTTTTTT	CASRPGTGISEKLFF
TRBV7-6	NA	NA	TRBJ1-1	15	TGTGCCAGCAGCTTAGAAAGGGGCGGGGCGGATGAAGCTTTCTTT	CASSLERGGADEAFF
TRBV28	NA	NA	TRBJ2-5	13	TGTGCCAGCAGAATCCCCGGTGGAGCGACCCAGTACTTC	CASRIPGGATQYF
TRBV27	once	TRBD1	TRBJ1-5	16	TGTGCCAGCAAAAAGGAAGGGGACAGCTACAATCAGCCCCAGCATTTT	CASKKEGDSYNQPQHF